Here is one T cell receptor (beta chain) with its context. Its antigen is undetermined. This entry comes from a study of CD8 T cells in ankylosing spondylitis. Study conclusions and caveats: Ankylosing spondylitis blood appeared to carry a characteristic TCR beta motif of roughly eight highly homologous variants.

Each CDR3 protein is one row after TCRdb ran MiXCR on the 5' RACE reads. The sample includes roughly 700,000 distinct CDR3 sequences, roughly 19% of them seen just once. The CDR3 consists of 16 residues. V shed 5 bases, J shed 5 bases, and the junction held 14 bases outside the gene matches. Germline V CDR1 and CDR2: MDHEN, SYDVKM. This TCR derives from a male donor with ankylosing spondylitis. Material for sequencing was blood, either unsorted or a sorted T cell fraction (not recorded which). This sequence joins TRBV28 and TRBJ1-1, with 7 bases lining up with TRBD1. The CDR3 sequence: CASSIANRGPETEAFF. The DNA of the CDR3 is TGTGCCAGCAGTATAGCGAACAGGGGACCCGAGACTGAAGCTTTCTTT.